This T cell receptor beta chain was profiled in a study of Ad26.COV2.S vaccination and SARS-CoV-2 variants. On the study more broadly: Intramuscular Ad26.COV2.S doses were given once or twice, 56 days apart. General observations from the study: Recipients of vaccine and of placebo showed similar breadth of their non-spike TCR repertoires.

This table comes from immunoSEQ multiplex PCR, and its TCRdb copy is limited to in-frame clones, with some not included. The sample shows approximately 340,000 clones, about 85% of them seen only once. Documented treatment: around 19 received Ad26.COV2.S at low or high dose, single or two shots; about 5 received placebo; per-sample allocation not given. At day 63 after the first vaccine or placebo injection, samples were drawn. Spike of the Wuhan-strain SARS-CoV-2 was expressed by an Ad26 vector, which formed the vaccine. The CDR3 extends over 16 amino acids. Germline V gene sequence: CDR1 SGDLS, CDR2 YYNGEE. Trimming shortened V by 0 bases and J by 2 bases, and 13 bases separated the two germline ends. About this clone itself: Its antigen remains unidentified.

This sequence joins TRBV9 and TRBJ2-3; D not certain. This TCR was sampled from a person between 18 and 60 years old who received the Ad26.COV2.S COVID-19 vaccine or a placebo. The sample here was peripheral blood, taken in a trial of Ad26.COV2.S vaccine versus placebo. This chain's CDR3 is CASSVGPTELTDTQYF. In DNA, the CDR3 is TGTGCCAGCAGCGTAGGCCCGACTGAGCTCACAGATACGCAGTATTTT.